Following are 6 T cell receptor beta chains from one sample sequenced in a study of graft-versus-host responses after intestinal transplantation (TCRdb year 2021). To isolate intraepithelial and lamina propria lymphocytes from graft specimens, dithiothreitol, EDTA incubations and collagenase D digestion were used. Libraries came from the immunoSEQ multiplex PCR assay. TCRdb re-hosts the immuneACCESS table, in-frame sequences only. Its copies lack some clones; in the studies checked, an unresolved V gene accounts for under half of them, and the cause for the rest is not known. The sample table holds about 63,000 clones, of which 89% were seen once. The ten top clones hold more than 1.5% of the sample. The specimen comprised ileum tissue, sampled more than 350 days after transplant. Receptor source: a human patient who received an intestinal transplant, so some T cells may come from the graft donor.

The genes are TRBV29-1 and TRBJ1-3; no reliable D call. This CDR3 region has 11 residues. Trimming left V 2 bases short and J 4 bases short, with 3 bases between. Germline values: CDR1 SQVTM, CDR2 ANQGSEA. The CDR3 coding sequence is TGCAGCGTTGAACAGGGAAACACCATATATTTT. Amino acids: CSVEQGNTIYF. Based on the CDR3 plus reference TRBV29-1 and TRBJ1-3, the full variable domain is SAVISQKPSRDICQRGTSLTIQCQVDSQVTMMFWYRQQPGQSLTLIATANQGSEATYESGFVIDKFPISRPNLTFSTLTVSNMSPEDSSIYLCSVEQGNTIYFGEGSWLTVV.

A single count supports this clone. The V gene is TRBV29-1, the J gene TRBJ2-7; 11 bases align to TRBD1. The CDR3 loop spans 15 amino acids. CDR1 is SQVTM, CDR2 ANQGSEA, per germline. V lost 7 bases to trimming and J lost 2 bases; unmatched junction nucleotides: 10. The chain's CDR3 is CSAGTGGKSAYEQYF. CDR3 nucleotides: TGCAGCGCCGGGACAGGGGGAAAAAGTGCCTACGAGCAGTACTTC.

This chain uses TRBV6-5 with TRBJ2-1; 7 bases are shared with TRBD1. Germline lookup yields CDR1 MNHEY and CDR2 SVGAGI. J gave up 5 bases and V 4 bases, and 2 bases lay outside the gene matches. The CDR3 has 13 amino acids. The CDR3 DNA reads TGTGCCAGCAGTTGGGACAGAAACAATGAGCAGTTCTTC. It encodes CASSWDRNNEQFF.

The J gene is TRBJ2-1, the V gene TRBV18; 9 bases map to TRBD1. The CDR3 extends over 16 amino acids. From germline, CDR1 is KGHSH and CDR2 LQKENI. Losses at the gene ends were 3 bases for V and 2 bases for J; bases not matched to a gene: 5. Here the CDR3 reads CASSPFDRGAYNEQFF. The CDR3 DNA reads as TGTGCCAGCTCACCTTTCGACAGGGGGGCCTACAATGAGCAGTTCTTC.

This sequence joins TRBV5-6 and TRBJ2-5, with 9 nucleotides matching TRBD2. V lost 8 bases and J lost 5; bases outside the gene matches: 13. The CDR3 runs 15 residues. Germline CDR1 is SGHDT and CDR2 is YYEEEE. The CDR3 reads CASTQGSGGPETQYF. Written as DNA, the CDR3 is TGTGCCAGTACCCAAGGCAGCGGGGGGCCGGAGACCCAGTACTTC.

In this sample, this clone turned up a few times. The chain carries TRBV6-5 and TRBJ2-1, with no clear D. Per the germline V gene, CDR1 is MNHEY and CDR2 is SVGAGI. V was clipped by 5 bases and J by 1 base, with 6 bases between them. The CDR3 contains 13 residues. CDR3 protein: CASSEGSYNEQFF. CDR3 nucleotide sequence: TGTGCCAGCAGTGAAGGGTCCTACAATGAGCAGTTCTTC.